These T cell receptor beta chains were read from a single sample in a study of T cell responses to AZD1222 COVID-19 vaccine. Sequencing was performed with immunoSEQ multiplex PCR; in TCRdb, only in-frame clones are kept and a portion is missing. The repertoire holds about 160,000 clones, with more than 80% as singletons. This material consisted of peripheral blood, taken 28 days after the second AZD1222 dose. The receptors originated from an adult who received the AZD1222 COVID-19 vaccine. Each CDR3 is given with its conserved first and last residue. The order of the fields is J gene, CDR3 length, V gene, D gene, clone size, CDR3 DNA, CDR3 protein. The D gene is left open where the match is weak. Clone size is given for some rows only: seen once, a few or many times, or a class if the clone is expanded.

j_gene: TRBJ1-1
len: 16
v_gene: TRBV6-2/TRBV6-3
d_gene: -
abundance: -
CDR3nt: TGTGCCAGCAGTTACCAACTACAGGGTATGAACACTGAAGCTTTCTTT
CDR3aa: CASSYQLQGMNTEAFF

j_gene: TRBJ1-1
len: 14
v_gene: TRBV5-6
d_gene: -
abundance: -
CDR3nt: TGTGCCAGCAGCCCAAGGATACGGAACACTGAAGCTTTCTTT
CDR3aa: CASSPRIRNTEAFF

j_gene: TRBJ2-5
len: 14
v_gene: TRBV10-3
d_gene: TRBD2
abundance: -
CDR3nt: TGTGCCATCACCTCCGGGGGGAATTCAGAGACCCAGTACTTC
CDR3aa: CAITSGGNSETQYF

j_gene: TRBJ1-1
len: 14
v_gene: TRBV24-1
d_gene: -
abundance: -
CDR3nt: TGTGCCACCAGTCCCCGGGGGCGAGACACTGAAGCTTTCTTT
CDR3aa: CATSPRGRDTEAFF

j_gene: TRBJ2-7
len: 13
v_gene: TRBV7-9
d_gene: -
abundance: -
CDR3nt: TGTGCCAGCAGCCCGACAGGCCCATACGAGCAGTACTTC
CDR3aa: CASSPTGPYEQYF

j_gene: TRBJ2-1
len: 14
v_gene: TRBV5-6
d_gene: TRBD2
abundance: -
CDR3nt: TGTGCCAGCAGCACGACTAGCGGGGACAATGAGCAGTTCTTC
CDR3aa: CASSTTSGDNEQFF

j_gene: TRBJ1-2
len: 13
v_gene: TRBV12-3/TRBV12-4
d_gene: -
abundance: -
CDR3nt: TGTGCCAGCAGTTTAGCGGCAGGGTTGGGGGAGACCTTC
CDR3aa: CASSLAAGLGETF

j_gene: TRBJ1-2
len: 14
v_gene: TRBV6-5
d_gene: -
abundance: -
CDR3nt: TGTGCCAGCAGCAACCCCCCCTCTAACTATGGCTACACCTTC
CDR3aa: CASSNPPSNYGYTF

j_gene: TRBJ1-1
len: 14
v_gene: TRBV6-6
d_gene: -
abundance: -
CDR3nt: TGTGCCAGCAGTTACTCTACGGGGGTAGTGGAAGCTTTCTTT
CDR3aa: CASSYSTGVVEAFF

j_gene: TRBJ2-7
len: 15
v_gene: TRBV5-5
d_gene: TRBD2
abundance: once
CDR3nt: TGTGCCAGCAGCTTGGGGGCGGGGGAAACCTACGAGCAGTACTTC
CDR3aa: CASSLGAGETYEQYF

j_gene: TRBJ1-5
len: 15
v_gene: TRBV11-2
d_gene: -
abundance: -
CDR3nt: TGTGCCAGCAGCTTAGCTATCGGGGAAGCCCAGCCCCAGCATTTT
CDR3aa: CASSLAIGEAQPQHF

j_gene: TRBJ2-7
len: 18
v_gene: TRBV6-6
d_gene: TRBD2
abundance: few
CDR3nt: TGTGCCAGCAGTCGGGGACTAGCGGGAGGGCCGAGCTCCTACGAGCAGTACTTC
CDR3aa: CASSRGLAGGPSSYEQYF

j_gene: TRBJ1-1
len: 10
v_gene: TRBV30
d_gene: -
abundance: -
CDR3nt: TGTGCCTGGGGGAGCATCGAAGCTTTCTTT
CDR3aa: CAWGSIEAFF

j_gene: TRBJ2-2
len: 15
v_gene: TRBV7-9
d_gene: -
abundance: -
CDR3nt: TGTGCCAGCAGCTTAGCGTTGGCAAGAGCCGGGGAGCTGTTTTTT
CDR3aa: CASSLALARAGELFF

j_gene: TRBJ2-1
len: 16
v_gene: TRBV4-2
d_gene: TRBD2
abundance: few
CDR3nt: TGTGCCAGCAGCCAAGGAGCGGGAGGGCCCGTAAATGAGCAGTTCTTC
CDR3aa: CASSQGAGGPVNEQFF

j_gene: TRBJ2-7
len: 12
v_gene: TRBV2
d_gene: TRBD2
abundance: -
CDR3nt: TGTGCCAGCCGGACTAGAAGCTACGAGCAGTACTTC
CDR3aa: CASRTRSYEQYF

j_gene: TRBJ1-2
len: 14
v_gene: TRBV27
d_gene: TRBD1
abundance: -
CDR3nt: TGTGCCAGCAGTTTCGGCAGGGGGCGCGATGGCTACACCTTC
CDR3aa: CASSFGRGRDGYTF

j_gene: TRBJ1-5
len: 16
v_gene: TRBV4-2
d_gene: -
abundance: -
CDR3nt: TGTGCCAGCAGCCAAGAGGGGAGGGCCCTTAATCAGCCCCAGCATTTT
CDR3aa: CASSQEGRALNQPQHF

j_gene: TRBJ2-1
len: 17
v_gene: TRBV2
d_gene: TRBD2
abundance: -
CDR3nt: TGTGCCAGCACGAGTGTGGCTAGCGGGATCTCCTACAATGAGCAGTTCTTC
CDR3aa: CASTSVASGISYNEQFF

j_gene: TRBJ2-1
len: 13
v_gene: TRBV10-3
d_gene: -
abundance: -
CDR3nt: TGTGCCATCAGTGAACGGACATTCAATGAGCAGTTCTTC
CDR3aa: CAISERTFNEQFF

j_gene: TRBJ1-3
len: 16
v_gene: TRBV5-4
d_gene: TRBD1
abundance: -
CDR3nt: TGTGCCAGCAGCCAGGGACAGTTCGCCTCTGGAAACACCATATATTTT
CDR3aa: CASSQGQFASGNTIYF

j_gene: TRBJ1-5
len: 15
v_gene: TRBV20-1
d_gene: -
abundance: -
CDR3nt: TGCAGTGCTAGTGGTGGTCAGGGGAGCAATCAGCCCCAGCATTTT
CDR3aa: CSASGGQGSNQPQHF

j_gene: TRBJ2-2
len: 15
v_gene: TRBV6-6
d_gene: TRBD2
abundance: -
CDR3nt: TGTGCCAGCAGTTACACTAGCGGTTCCACCGGGGAGCTGTTTTTT
CDR3aa: CASSYTSGSTGELFF

j_gene: TRBJ1-3
len: 15
v_gene: TRBV5-8
d_gene: -
abundance: -
CDR3nt: TGTGCCAGCAGCGTGGACAGTGGGTTCGGAAACACCATATATTTT
CDR3aa: CASSVDSGFGNTIYF

j_gene: TRBJ1-6
len: 15
v_gene: TRBV6-5
d_gene: TRBD1
abundance: -
CDR3nt: TGTGCCAGCAGCAAGGACAGGGGTCTTAATTCACCCCTCCACTTT
CDR3aa: CASSKDRGLNSPLHF

j_gene: TRBJ2-5
len: 13
v_gene: TRBV6-6
d_gene: -
abundance: -
CDR3nt: TGTGCCAGCAGTCCTGGGACGGTAGAGACCCAGTACTTC
CDR3aa: CASSPGTVETQYF

j_gene: TRBJ1-2
len: 15
v_gene: TRBV4-2
d_gene: -
abundance: -
CDR3nt: TGTGCCAGCAGCGAAGGGGCCGACCAAACCTATGGCTACACCTTC
CDR3aa: CASSEGADQTYGYTF

j_gene: TRBJ1-5
len: 14
v_gene: TRBV2
d_gene: -
abundance: -
CDR3nt: TGTGCCAGCAGGGCAGGGGTAAGCAATCAGCCCCAGCATTTT
CDR3aa: CASRAGVSNQPQHF

j_gene: TRBJ1-2
len: 14
v_gene: TRBV25-1
d_gene: -
abundance: -
CDR3nt: TGTGCCAGCAGTGAAGGGGTAGGAAGCTATGGCTACACCTTC
CDR3aa: CASSEGVGSYGYTF

j_gene: TRBJ1-1
len: 15
v_gene: TRBV27
d_gene: -
abundance: once
CDR3nt: TGTGCCAGCAGTATTTCGGGACAATTGAACACTGAAGCTTTCTTT
CDR3aa: CASSISGQLNTEAFF

j_gene: TRBJ1-2
len: 18
v_gene: TRBV28
d_gene: TRBD1
abundance: few
CDR3nt: TGTGCCAGCAGCACTATTGAAGAGACAGGGGATCAGGACTATGGCTACACCTTC
CDR3aa: CASSTIEETGDQDYGYTF

j_gene: TRBJ2-2
len: 16
v_gene: TRBV9
d_gene: TRBD2
abundance: -
CDR3nt: TGTGCCAGCAGCGTAGGACTAGCGGGAGCCGGCGGGGAGCTGTTTTTT
CDR3aa: CASSVGLAGAGGELFF

j_gene: TRBJ1-3
len: 19
v_gene: TRBV21-1
d_gene: -
abundance: -
CDR3nt: TGTGCCAGCAGCAAACGGGGCAGGGCAGATCCGCGGGGAGGAAACACCATATATTTT
CDR3aa: CASSKRGRADPRGGNTIYF

j_gene: TRBJ1-2
len: 13
v_gene: TRBV6-1
d_gene: -
abundance: once
CDR3nt: TGTGCCAGCAGTGAGTCCGGGATAAAGGGCTACACCTTC
CDR3aa: CASSESGIKGYTF

j_gene: TRBJ2-7
len: 13
v_gene: TRBV29-1
d_gene: TRBD2
abundance: -
CDR3nt: TGCAGCGTTTCACCTAGCGGGACCTACGAGCAGTACTTC
CDR3aa: CSVSPSGTYEQYF

j_gene: TRBJ2-1
len: 12
v_gene: TRBV27
d_gene: -
abundance: -
CDR3nt: TGTGCCAGCAGTTTAGACAAGGCTGAGCAGTTCTTC
CDR3aa: CASSLDKAEQFF

j_gene: TRBJ2-1
len: 14
v_gene: TRBV5-4
d_gene: -
abundance: once
CDR3nt: TGTGCCACCCGCGGGACTGTCTCCTACAATGAGCAGTTCTTC
CDR3aa: CATRGTVSYNEQFF

j_gene: TRBJ2-7
len: 13
v_gene: TRBV7-2
d_gene: -
abundance: -
CDR3nt: TGTGCCAGCAGCTTATCAGCTTTGGGGGAGCAGTACTTC
CDR3aa: CASSLSALGEQYF

j_gene: TRBJ2-4
len: 15
v_gene: TRBV27
d_gene: -
abundance: -
CDR3nt: TGTGCCAGCAGTCCCCTCCTCGCAGGGCCCAACCTGCAGTACTTC
CDR3aa: CASSPLLAGPNLQYF

j_gene: TRBJ1-1
len: 12
v_gene: TRBV5-6
d_gene: -
abundance: -
CDR3nt: TGTGCCAGCAGCTTGCAGGGTACTAGGGCTTTCTTT
CDR3aa: CASSLQGTRAFF

j_gene: TRBJ1-2
len: 15
v_gene: TRBV18
d_gene: -
abundance: -
CDR3nt: TGTGCCAGCTCATCAGTCGACGGGACGGGGTTTGGCTACACCTTC
CDR3aa: CASSSVDGTGFGYTF

j_gene: TRBJ1-5
len: 14
v_gene: TRBV10-3
d_gene: TRBD1
abundance: -
CDR3nt: TGTGCCATCAGTTTCGACAGGGCGAATCAGCCCCAGCATTTT
CDR3aa: CAISFDRANQPQHF

j_gene: TRBJ1-2
len: 11
v_gene: TRBV6-2/TRBV6-3
d_gene: -
abundance: -
CDR3nt: TGTGCCAGCAGCCCGAACTATGGCTACACCTTC
CDR3aa: CASSPNYGYTF

j_gene: TRBJ2-5
len: 14
v_gene: TRBV5-1
d_gene: -
abundance: once
CDR3nt: TGCGCCAGCAGCTTGGGTCAGGGGTACGAGACCCAGTACTTC
CDR3aa: CASSLGQGYETQYF

j_gene: TRBJ1-3
len: 12
v_gene: TRBV11-1
d_gene: -
abundance: -
CDR3nt: TGTGCCAGCAGCCTTCTGGGGAACACCATATATTTT
CDR3aa: CASSLLGNTIYF

j_gene: TRBJ1-1
len: 14
v_gene: TRBV29-1
d_gene: TRBD1
abundance: -
CDR3nt: TGCAGCGTTGGGGGGACAGCGAGGGGCACTGAAGCTTTCTTT
CDR3aa: CSVGGTARGTEAFF